Included here is one T cell receptor beta chain sequence, with context. CDR3 length equals 16 residues. V was pared by 3 bases and J by 6 bases, with 8 bases of the junction left unmatched. From germline, CDR1 is SGDLS and CDR2 YYNGEE. The data originate from a study of CD8 T cells in ankylosing spondylitis. TCRdb re-analysed the 5' RACE reads in MiXCR, keeping a single row per CDR3 protein. The sample includes some 350,000 distinct CDR3 sequences, roughly 14% seen only once; the top ten take 0.9% to 1.2%. The sequencing input was blood, either unsorted or a sorted T cell fraction (not recorded which). The receptor's source is a male donor with ankylosing spondylitis or in good health (not recorded which). The chain joins TRBV9 to TRBJ2-1, with TRBD2 identical over 11 bases. The DNA for the CDR3 is TGTGCCAGCAGCGCCCTGACTAGCGGGATAGGCAATGAGCAGTTCTTC. Translating it yields CASSALTSGIGNEQFF.